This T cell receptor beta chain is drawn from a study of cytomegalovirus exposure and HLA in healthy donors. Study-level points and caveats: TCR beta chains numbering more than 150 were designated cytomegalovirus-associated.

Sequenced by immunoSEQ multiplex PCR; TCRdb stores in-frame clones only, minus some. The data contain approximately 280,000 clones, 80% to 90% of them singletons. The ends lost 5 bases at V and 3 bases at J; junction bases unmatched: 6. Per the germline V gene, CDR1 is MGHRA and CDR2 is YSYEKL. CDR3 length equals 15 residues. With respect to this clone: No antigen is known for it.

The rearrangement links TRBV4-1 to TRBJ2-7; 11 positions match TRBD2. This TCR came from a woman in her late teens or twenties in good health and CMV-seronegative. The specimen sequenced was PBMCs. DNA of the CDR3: TGCGCCAGCAGCTCCACTAGCGGGAGTCACTACGAGCAGTACTTC. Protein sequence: CASSSTSGSHYEQYF.